The present T cell receptor beta chain was sequenced within a study of blood T cell repertoires in COVID-19. V lost 1 base to trimming and J lost 4 bases; unmatched junction nucleotides: 7. Germline V gives CDR1 MNHEY, CDR2 SVGEGT. CDR3 length equals 16 residues. Authors' analysis steps: Estimates of nucleated cell counts were drawn from the amplification of reference gene primers. Clones were read by immunoSEQ multiplex PCR, and TCRdb kept only the in-frame ones, dropping some. The V and J calls and clone size are taken from that table; D and trimming were inferred from the DNA. The table records 65,000 to 85,000 clones, 89% of them present only once.

The receptor was isolated from a man aged 50 to 59 with active COVID-19. What was sequenced was peripheral blood. The J gene is TRBJ2-3, the V gene TRBV6-2 or TRBV6-3, with TRBD1 matching over 8 bases. This CDR3 reads CASSYWPTGGSDTQYF. In nucleotides, the CDR3 is TGTGCCAGCAGTTACTGGCCCACAGGGGGGTCAGATACGCAGTATTTT.